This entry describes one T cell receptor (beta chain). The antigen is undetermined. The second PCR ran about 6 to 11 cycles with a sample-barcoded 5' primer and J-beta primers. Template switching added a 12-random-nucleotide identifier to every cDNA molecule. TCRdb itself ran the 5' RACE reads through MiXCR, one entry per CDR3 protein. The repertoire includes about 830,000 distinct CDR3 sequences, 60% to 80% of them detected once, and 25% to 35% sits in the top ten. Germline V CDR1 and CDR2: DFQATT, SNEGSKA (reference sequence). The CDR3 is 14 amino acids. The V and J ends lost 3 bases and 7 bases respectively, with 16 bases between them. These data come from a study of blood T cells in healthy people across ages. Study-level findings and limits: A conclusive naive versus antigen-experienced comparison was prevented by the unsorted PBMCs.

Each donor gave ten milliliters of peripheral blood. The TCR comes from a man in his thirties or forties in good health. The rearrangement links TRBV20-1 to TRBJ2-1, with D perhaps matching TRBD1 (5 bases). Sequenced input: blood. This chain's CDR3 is CSARLRAGRNEQFF. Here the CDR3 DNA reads TGCAGTGCTAGGCTCAGGGCCGGTAGAAATGAGCAGTTCTTC.